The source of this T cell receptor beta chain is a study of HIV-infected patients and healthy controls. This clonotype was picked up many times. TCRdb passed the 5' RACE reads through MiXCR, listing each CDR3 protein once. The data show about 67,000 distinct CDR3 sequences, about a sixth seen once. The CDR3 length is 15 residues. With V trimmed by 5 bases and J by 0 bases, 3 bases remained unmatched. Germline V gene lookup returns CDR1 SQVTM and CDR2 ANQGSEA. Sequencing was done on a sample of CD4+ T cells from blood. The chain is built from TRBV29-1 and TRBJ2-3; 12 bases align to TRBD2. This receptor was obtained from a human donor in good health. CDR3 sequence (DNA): TGCAGCGTTTCCGGACTAGCGGGAAGCACAGATACGCAGTATTTT. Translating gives CSVSGLAGSTDTQYF.